This T cell receptor (beta chain) comes out of a study of blood T cell repertoires in COVID-19. On the study more broadly: Two negative PCRs, clearance, or symptom resolution characterized the recovered Cohort 3 donors. The cDNA or gDNA used as material had been derived from T cells, B-cell-depleted T cells, or PBMCs. The study drew acute and convalescent COVID-19 samples from the United States, Italy and Spain.

Enrolled through a virtual design, the participants were between roughly 18 and 95 years of age and came from fewer than 30 US areas. Only in-frame clones appear in the TCRdb table, and some are missing; sequencing was by immunoSEQ multiplex PCR. The sample lists 200,000 to 250,000 clones, approximately 87% occurring once. Input material: PBMCs or T cells enriched from blood (not recorded which). The clonotype was recovered from a woman in her 50s in a cohort exposed to, infected with or recovered from COVID-19 (not recorded which).

The CDR3 bases are TGTGCCTGGAGACCTCAGGGGCCGAGCAATCAGCCCCAGCATTTT. This codes for CAWRPQGPSNQPQHF. The chain has TRBV30 and TRBJ1-5; tentatively, D is TRBD1 (6 bases). V shed 3 bases and J shed 1 base, with 13 bases lying between them. The length of the CDR3 is 15 residues. Germline lookup yields CDR1 GTSNPN and CDR2 SVGIG (reference sequence).